This TCR beta chain was identified in a study of CD8 T cells in Susac syndrome. The CDR3 extends over 11 amino acids. Per germline, CDR1 MNHEY and CDR2 SVGEGT. V was clipped by 7 bases and J by 7 bases, with 10 bases between them. The recently defined diagnostic criteria for definite or probable disease were met by the Susac syndrome patients. RNA totalling roughly 0.45 to 1 ug underwent reverse transcription with random hexamers. TCRdb re-derived calls from the immunoSEQ multiplex PCR reads in MiXCR, one entry per CDR3 protein. The sample consists of about 120,000 distinct CDR3 sequences, around 94% of them appearing once.

J is TRBJ1-2 and V is TRBV6-2 or TRBV6-3, with no clear D. The sample taken for sequencing was CD8+ T cells from PBMCs. This TCR was recovered from a human donor with Susac syndrome. The CDR3 protein is CASMTTGGYTF. In nucleotides, the CDR3 is TGTGCCAGCATGACCACTGGTGGCTACACCTTC.